This entry is about one T cell receptor beta chain. Per the germline V gene, CDR1 is SQVTM and CDR2 is ANQGSEA. This CDR3 region has 16 residues. Trimming removed 4 bases from V and 0 bases from J; junction bases left unmatched: 9. TCRdb ran MiXCR on the RT-PCR reads and lists one entry per CDR3 protein. The table lists about 520,000 distinct CDR3 sequences, less than 7.5% of them singletons. This specimen comes from a study of response to subunit inactivated influenza vaccine. This TCR came from a man aged 50-75 years who received an inactivated influenza vaccine. The chain links TRBV29-1 to TRBJ2-4, with 7 bases aligning to TRBD2. Sample: PBMCs from blood, taken around 2 years after vaccination. The CDR3, as DNA: TGCAGCGTTGGAGGGAGGGCAGGACGAGCCAAAAACATTCAGTACTTC. Translated: CSVGGRAGRAKNIQYF.